The subject of this entry is one T cell receptor (beta chain). Clones were sequenced by immunoSEQ multiplex PCR, and TCRdb holds only the in-frame ones, with some missing. The repertoire holds over 50,000 clones, with approximately 87% as singletons. The sample originates from a study of T cells in localized non-small cell lung cancer. J was trimmed by 0 bases and V by 4 bases; bases with no gene match: 10. CDR3 length: 17 amino acids. Germline CDR1 KGHSH, CDR2 LQKENI. The clonotype comes from a woman aged 35-70 years with stage I lung adenocarcinoma. The chain combines TRBV18 with TRBJ1-1; 8 bases are shared with TRBD1. Source: peripheral blood, taken before any cancer treatment. CDR3 sequence reads: CASSLFPGQALNTEAFF. The CDR3 nucleotides are TGTGCCAGCTCACTGTTTCCGGGACAGGCTTTGAACACTGAAGCTTTCTTT.